One and the same sample provided the 19 T cell receptor beta chains below, sequenced in a study of post-analysis software for immune sequencing data. No antigen is known for these receptors. The study, taken as a whole, reports: Higher frequency in patients than in controls was seen for roughly five TRBV segments, with TRBV5-6, TRBV5-1 and TRBV20-1 among them.

Included in the TCR beta cDNA libraries were unique molecular identifiers. From the PCR reads, TCRdb called clonotypes with MiXCR, one entry per CDR3 protein. This sample has about 820,000 distinct CDR3 sequences, with around 53% found just once. The sequenced sample consisted of blood. The receptors were sampled from a girl aged 10-17 years with multiple sclerosis.

V gene TRBV20-1 combines with J gene TRBJ2-1, with 11 positions matching TRBD2. CDR3 size: 15 residues. Germline V gives CDR1 DFQATT, CDR2 SNEGSKA (reference sequence). The V and J ends lost 4 bases and 7 bases, in that order; junction bases with no gene match: 9. The CDR3 is CSANLLAGAVNEQFF. CDR3 nucleotide sequence: TGCAGTGCTAATTTACTAGCGGGAGCGGTAAATGAGCAGTTCTTC.

This clonotype was seen more than once but under ten times. This chain links TRBV7-2 with TRBJ2-7; no clear D gene. The ends were cut back, 1 base at V and 0 bases at J, with 10 bases in the middle. The CDR3 runs 15 residues. Germline lookup yields CDR1 SGHTA and CDR2 FQGNSA. The CDR3 protein is CASSLVGPSSYEQYF. CDR3 bases: TGTGCCAGCAGCTTAGTTGGACCGTCCTCCTACGAGCAGTACTTC.

The table lists this clonotype with a count of one. At one end, the junction sequence differs from germline, possibly due to a read error. The chain combines TRBV20-1 with TRBJ2-5; D is perhaps TRBD2 (5 bases). The CDR3 sequence is 14 residues long. CDR1 is DFQATT, CDR2 SNEGSKA, per germline (reference sequence). The CDR3 sequence: CSAPIVGIGETRYF. CDR3 nucleotide sequence: TGCAGTGCTCCCATAGTAGGGATTGGGGAGACCCGGTACTTC.

The chain combines TRBV5-1 with TRBJ2-1; 10 bases align to TRBD2. Germline lookup yields CDR1 SGHRS and CDR2 YFSETQ. Germline trimming cut 0 bases from V and 7 bases from J; bases unmatched to any gene: 4. This CDR3 is 15 amino acids long. The chain's CDR3 is CASSLVAGGENEQFF. CDR3 bases: TGCGCCAGCAGCTTGGTAGCGGGAGGAGAAAATGAGCAGTTCTTC.

V usage is TRBV29-1 and J usage is TRBJ2-5; either TRBD1 or TRBD2 may fit D (6 bases each). Germline V gives CDR1 SQVTM, CDR2 ANQGSEA. There are 15 residues in the CDR3. V lost 1 base and J lost 0, with 12 bases in between. CDR3 DNA sequence: TGCAGCGTTGAAGGGGGGGCGAACCACCAAGAGACCCAGTACTTC. Protein product: CSVEGGANHQETQYF. The full variable domain, its missing parts supplied by reference TRBV29-1 and TRBJ2-5, is SAVISQKPSRDICQRGTSLTIQCQVDSQVTMMFWYRQQPGQSLTLIATANQGSEATYESGFVIDKFPISRPNLTFSTLTVSNMSPEDSSIYLCSVEGGANHQETQYFGPGTRLLVL.

This chain connects TRBV7-2 to TRBJ2-7; TRBD1 is a possible D gene (5 bases). CDR1 is SGHTA and CDR2 is FQGNSA in the germline V gene. Trimming stripped 4 bases from V and 3 bases from J, with 13 bases between. The CDR3 covers 14 residues. Here the CDR3 reads CASSSTEANYEQYF. The CDR3 DNA follows: TGTGCCAGCAGCTCGACAGAGGCGAACTACGAGCAGTACTTC.

This clonotype turned up a few times. This chain's CDR3 is CASSQVSGKETQYF. DNA for the CDR3: TGCGCCAGCAGCCAAGTCTCGGGGAAAGAGACCCAGTACTTC. The gene calls are TRBV4-1 and TRBJ2-5, with TRBD2 as a possible D gene (5 bases). This CDR3 has 14 amino acids. Per germline, CDR1 MGHRA and CDR2 YSYEKL. V was trimmed by 1 base and J by 3 bases, leaving 9 bases between them.

The rearrangement links TRBV12-3 or TRBV12-4 to TRBJ2-1; 7 bases are shared with TRBD2. This CDR3 contains 16 residues. The V gene end was trimmed by 5 bases and the J gene end by 5 bases; junction bases not matched to a gene: 12. CDR3 nucleotide sequence: TGTGCCAGCAGTCCCTCTAGGAGCGGGAAACACAATGAGCAGTTCTTC. Its translation is CASSPSRSGKHNEQFF.

This clonotype occurred a few times. J is TRBJ2-5 and V is TRBV20-1; 8 bases match TRBD2. The CDR3 has 15 residues. The V gene's germline CDR1 is DFQATT and CDR2 SNEGSKA (reference sequence). The V segment lost 1 base and the J segment 5 bases; nucleotides outside the gene matches: 9. The CDR3 DNA follows: TGCAGTGCTAGAGGCTCTAGCGGGCGACCGGAGACCCAGTACTTC. It is translated as CSARGSSGRPETQYF.

The chain couples TRBV5-1 to TRBJ2-5; 7 nucleotides agree with TRBD1. The assigned J gene may be wrong: the sequence end matches TRBJ2-7 better. The CDR3 length is 15 residues. Germline lookup yields CDR1 SGHRS and CDR2 YFSETQ. CDR3: CASSLAAQGVNEQYF. The CDR3 DNA is TGCGCCAGCAGCTTGGCCGCTCAGGGGGTAAACGAGCAGTACTTC.

J is TRBJ2-4 and V is TRBV12-3 or TRBV12-4; D remains ambiguous. The J call could be wrong; TRBJ2-7 is a better fit for the DNA end. The CDR3 has 14 amino acids. CDR3 residues: CASSLVGPQDEQYF. In DNA form, the CDR3 reads TGTGCCAGCAGTTTGGTGGGTCCCCAGGACGAGCAGTACTTC.

The rearrangement joins TRBV5-1 to TRBJ2-5; possible D gene TRBD2, 6 bases. The CDR3 has 15 amino acids. CDR1 is SGHRS and CDR2 is YFSETQ in the germline V gene. Trimming shortened V by 0 bases and J by 3 bases, and 12 bases separated the two germline ends. The CDR3 DNA is TGCGCCAGCAGCTTGGGGACTACCCGTGAAGAGACCCAGTACTTC. Amino acids: CASSLGTTREETQYF.

About this clonotype: At one boundary the junction diverges from the germline segment, which might be a read error. The chain is built from TRBV7-9 and TRBJ2-5; the D is unclear. Germline CDR1 is SEHNR and CDR2 is FQNEAQ (reference sequence). The CDR3 contains 13 residues. CDR3 protein: CASCLGRQETQYF. The CDR3 DNA sequence: TGTGCCAGCTGCTTAGGTCGACAAGAGACCCAGTACTTC.

The chain uses TRBV6-6 and TRBJ2-1; D unclear. V was clipped by 8 bases and J by 7 bases, with 3 bases between them. Germline CDR1 and CDR2: MNHNY and SVGAGI (reference sequence). This CDR3 has 9 amino acids. CDR3 bases: TGTGCCAGCTCGAATGAGCAGTTCTTC. This encodes CASSNEQFF.

The J gene is TRBJ2-4, the V gene TRBV6-5; 12 nucleotides line up with TRBD2. The better agreement between TRBJ2-7 and the DNA end casts doubt on the J call. This CDR3 comprises 16 residues. Germline assignment: CDR1 MNHEY and CDR2 SVGAGI. CDR3 coding DNA: TGTGCCAGCAGCTTTCCTACTAGCGGGGGGAGGAGCGAGCAGTACTTC. This gives the protein CASSFPTSGGRSEQYF.

This clonotype was found a few times. The CDR3 sequence: CASSRQGRYGYTF. In nucleotides, the CDR3 is TGTGCCAGCAGTCGACAGGGACGCTATGGCTACACCTTC. V usage is TRBV27 and J usage is TRBJ1-2; 7 bases map to TRBD1. Germline V gene sequence: CDR1 MNHEY, CDR2 SMNVEV (reference sequence). After removal of 5 bases from V and 4 bases from J, the junction contained 4 bases not matched to a gene. The CDR3 is 13 residues long.

This rearrangement joins TRBV2 to TRBJ2-5; 7 bases are a match to TRBD1. Judging by the DNA end, TRBJ2-7 fits better; the J call may be wrong. Germline V gene data show CDR1 as SNHLY and CDR2 as FYNNEI. This CDR3 has 17 residues. For the CDR3, the DNA is TGTGCCAGCAGCGAGTACTCCGACGGGACAGCCCGCTTCGAGCAGTACTTC. Protein product: CASSEYSDGTARFEQYF.

This clonotype was counted between two and nine times. The J gene is TRBJ2-3, the V gene TRBV20-1, with TRBD1 matching 9 bases. This CDR3 has 13 amino acids. V dropped 3 bases and J dropped 10; count of bases not matched to a gene: 8. Germline-derived CDR1 and CDR2 are DFQATT and SNEGSKA (reference sequence). Here the CDR3 reads CSARGQGALPQYF. CDR3 nucleotide sequence: TGCAGTGCTAGGGGACAGGGAGCCCTTCCGCAGTATTTT.

This clonotype was detected a few times. The chain uses TRBV9 and TRBJ2-5; 7 nucleotides align to TRBD1. There are 16 residues in the CDR3. Germline assignment: CDR1 SGDLS and CDR2 YYNGEE. Trimming took 4 bases from V and 0 from J; bases not matched to a gene: 9. The CDR3 spells CASSPRDRANQETQYF. CDR3 nucleotide sequence: TGTGCCAGCAGCCCCCGGGACAGAGCAAACCAAGAGACCCAGTACTTC. The full variable domain, its missing parts supplied by reference TRBV9 and TRBJ2-5, is DSGVTQTPKHLITATGQRVTLRCSPRSGDLSVYWYQQSLDQGLQFLIQYYNGEERAKGNILERFSAQQFPDLHSELNLSSLELGDSALYFCASSPRDRANQETQYFGPGTRLLVL.